This TCR beta chain was documented in a study of identical twins. V gave up 5 bases and J gave up 3 bases; unmatched junction bases: 7. CDR1 is SQVTM, CDR2 ANQGSEA, per germline. This CDR3 has 13 residues. Findings of the study overall: Cord blood's abundant beta clonotypes had fewer insertions, unlike memory repertoires.

A universal primer binding site was introduced by template switching. The final cDNA contained unique molecular identifiers. Each CDR3 protein gets one entry after TCRdb re-called the 5' RACE reads with MiXCR. The sample has 250,000 to 350,000 distinct CDR3 sequences, less than 9.5% seen once. Concerning this clonotype: Its antigen is currently unknown.

This sample was shared with a second study, whose subject was yellow fever vaccine responses in identical twins.

The receptor's source is a woman aged 18-35 years in good health. This chain joins TRBV29-1 and TRBJ2-7; the match to TRBD1 covers 7 bases. The source material was CD8+ T cells sorted from blood. The CDR3 spells CSVSGGALYEQYF. CDR3 in DNA: TGCAGCGTTTCAGGGGGAGCACTCTACGAGCAGTACTTC.